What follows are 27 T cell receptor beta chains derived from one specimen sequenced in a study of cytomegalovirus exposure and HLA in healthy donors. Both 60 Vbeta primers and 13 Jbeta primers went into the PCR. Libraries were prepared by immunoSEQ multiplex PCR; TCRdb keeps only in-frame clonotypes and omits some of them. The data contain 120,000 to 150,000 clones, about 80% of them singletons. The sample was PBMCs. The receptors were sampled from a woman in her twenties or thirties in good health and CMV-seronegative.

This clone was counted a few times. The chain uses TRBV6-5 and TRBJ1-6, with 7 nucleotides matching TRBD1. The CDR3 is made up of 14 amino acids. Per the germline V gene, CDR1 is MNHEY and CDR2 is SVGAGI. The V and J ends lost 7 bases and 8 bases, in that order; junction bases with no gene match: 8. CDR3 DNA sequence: TGTGCCAGCAAGGTCGGGACAGATTATTCACCCCTCCACTTT. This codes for CASKVGTDYSPLHF.

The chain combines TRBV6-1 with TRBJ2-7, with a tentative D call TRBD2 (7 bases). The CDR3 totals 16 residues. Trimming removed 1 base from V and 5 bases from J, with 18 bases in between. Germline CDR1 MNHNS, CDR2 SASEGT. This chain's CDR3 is CASSEVGGGSTHEQYF. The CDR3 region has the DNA TGTGCCAGCAGTGAAGTAGGCGGGGGCTCCACCCACGAGCAGTACTTC.

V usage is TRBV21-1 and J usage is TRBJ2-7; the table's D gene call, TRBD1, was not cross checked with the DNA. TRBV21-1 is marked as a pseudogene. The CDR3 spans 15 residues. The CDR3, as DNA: TGTGCCAGCAGCATTGCACAGGTACACTCCTACGAGCAGTACTTC. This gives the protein CASSIAQVHSYEQYF.

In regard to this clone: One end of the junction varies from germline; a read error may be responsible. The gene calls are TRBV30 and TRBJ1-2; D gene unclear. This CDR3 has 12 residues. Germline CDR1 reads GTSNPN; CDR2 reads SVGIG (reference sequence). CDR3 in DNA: TGCACACTCATTCACTATAACTATGGCTACACCTTC. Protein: CTLIHYNYGYTF.

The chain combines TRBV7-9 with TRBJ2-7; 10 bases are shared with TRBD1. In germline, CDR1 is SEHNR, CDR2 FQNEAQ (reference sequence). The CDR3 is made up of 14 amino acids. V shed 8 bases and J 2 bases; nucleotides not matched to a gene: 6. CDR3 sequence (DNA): TGTGCCAGCGGGACAGGGGAACTACCCTACGAGCAGTACTTC. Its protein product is CASGTGELPYEQYF.

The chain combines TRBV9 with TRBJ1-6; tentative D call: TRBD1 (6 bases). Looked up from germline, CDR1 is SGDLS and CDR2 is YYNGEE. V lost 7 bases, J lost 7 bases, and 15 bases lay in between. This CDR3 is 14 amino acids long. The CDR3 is CASGGGGRNSPLHF. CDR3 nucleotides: TGTGCCAGCGGTGGGGGGGGCAGGAATTCACCCCTCCACTTT.

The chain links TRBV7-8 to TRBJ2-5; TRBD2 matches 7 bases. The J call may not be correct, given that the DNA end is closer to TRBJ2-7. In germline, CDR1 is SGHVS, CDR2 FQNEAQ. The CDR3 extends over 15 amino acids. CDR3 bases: TGTGCCAGCTCCCCTACCGGGGGGAGAACCTACGAGCAGTACTTC. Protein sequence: CASSPTGGRTYEQYF.

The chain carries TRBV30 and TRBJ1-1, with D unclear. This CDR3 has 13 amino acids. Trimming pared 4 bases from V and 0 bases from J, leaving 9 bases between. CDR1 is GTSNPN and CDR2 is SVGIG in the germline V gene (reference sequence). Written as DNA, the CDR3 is TGTGCCTGGAACGAGATTTTGAACACTGAAGCTTTCTTT. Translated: CAWNEILNTEAFF.

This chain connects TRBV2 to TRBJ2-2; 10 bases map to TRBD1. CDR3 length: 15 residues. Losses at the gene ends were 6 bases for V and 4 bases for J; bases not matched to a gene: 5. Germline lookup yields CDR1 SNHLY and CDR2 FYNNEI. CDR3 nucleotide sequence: TGTGCCAGCAGAGCCGGGACAGGGGCCACCGGGGAGCTGTTTTTT. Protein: CASRAGTGATGELFF. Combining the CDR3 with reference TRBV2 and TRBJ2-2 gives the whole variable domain EPEVTQTPSHQVTQMGQEVILRCVPISNHLYFYWYRQILGQKVEFLVSFYNNEISEKSEIFDDQFSVERPDGSNFTLKIRSTKLEDSAMYFCASRAGTGATGELFFGEGSRLTVL.

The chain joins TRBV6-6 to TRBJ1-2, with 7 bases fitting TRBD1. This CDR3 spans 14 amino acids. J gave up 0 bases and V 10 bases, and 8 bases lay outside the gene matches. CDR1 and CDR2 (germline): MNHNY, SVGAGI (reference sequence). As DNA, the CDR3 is TGTGCCATCACCCCTGGGACAGCTAACTATGGCTACACCTTC. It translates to CAITPGTANYGYTF.

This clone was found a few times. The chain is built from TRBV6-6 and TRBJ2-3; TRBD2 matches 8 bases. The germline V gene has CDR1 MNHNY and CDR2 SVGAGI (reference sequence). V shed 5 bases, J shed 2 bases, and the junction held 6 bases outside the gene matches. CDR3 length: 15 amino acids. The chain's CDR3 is CASSRRGGSTDTQYF. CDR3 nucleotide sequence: TGTGCCAGCAGTCGGCGCGGGGGGTCCACAGATACGCAGTATTTT.

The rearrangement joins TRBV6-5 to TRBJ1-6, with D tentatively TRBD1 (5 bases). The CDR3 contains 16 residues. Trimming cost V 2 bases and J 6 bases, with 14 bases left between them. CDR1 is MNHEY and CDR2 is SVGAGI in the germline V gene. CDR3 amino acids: CASSYEQDFSNSPLHF. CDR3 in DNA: TGTGCCAGCAGTTACGAACAGGATTTTTCTAATTCACCCCTCCACTTT.

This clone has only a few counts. CDR3 bases: TGCGCCAGCAGAAGGACAGGGGAGAGAACCGGGGAGCTGTTTTTT. This encodes CASRRTGERTGELFF. The chain is built from TRBV5-1 and TRBJ2-2; TRBD1 agrees at 9 bases. CDR3 size: 15 residues. The ends lost 5 bases at V and 5 bases at J; junction bases unmatched: 7. From germline, CDR1 is SGHRS and CDR2 YFSETQ.

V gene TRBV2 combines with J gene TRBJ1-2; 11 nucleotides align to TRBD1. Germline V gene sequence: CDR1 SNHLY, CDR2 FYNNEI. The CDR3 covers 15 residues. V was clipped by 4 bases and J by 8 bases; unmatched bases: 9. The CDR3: CASSAGQGALTGYTF. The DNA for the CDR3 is TGTGCCAGCAGTGCAGGACAGGGGGCGCTTACGGGCTACACCTTC.

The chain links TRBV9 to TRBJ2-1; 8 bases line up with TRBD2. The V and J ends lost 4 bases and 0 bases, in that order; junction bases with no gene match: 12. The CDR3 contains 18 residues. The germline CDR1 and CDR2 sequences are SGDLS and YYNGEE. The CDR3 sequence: CASSTGRGAPSSYNEQFF. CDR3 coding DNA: TGTGCCAGCAGCACCGGGCGGGGGGCACCAAGCTCCTACAATGAGCAGTTCTTC.

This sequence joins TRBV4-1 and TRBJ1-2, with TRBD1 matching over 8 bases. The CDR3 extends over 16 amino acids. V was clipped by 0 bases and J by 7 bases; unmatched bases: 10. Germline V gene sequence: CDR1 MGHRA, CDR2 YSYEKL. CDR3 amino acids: CASSQDSGTGSRGYTF. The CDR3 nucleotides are TGCGCCAGCAGCCAAGACTCCGGGACAGGAAGTCGTGGCTACACCTTC.

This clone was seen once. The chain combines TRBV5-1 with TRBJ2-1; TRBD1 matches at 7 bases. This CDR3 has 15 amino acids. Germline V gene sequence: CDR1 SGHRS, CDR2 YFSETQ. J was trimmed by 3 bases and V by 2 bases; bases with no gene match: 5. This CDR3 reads CASSFSTGNYNEQFF. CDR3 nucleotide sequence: TGCGCCAGCAGCTTCTCGACAGGGAACTACAATGAGCAGTTCTTC.

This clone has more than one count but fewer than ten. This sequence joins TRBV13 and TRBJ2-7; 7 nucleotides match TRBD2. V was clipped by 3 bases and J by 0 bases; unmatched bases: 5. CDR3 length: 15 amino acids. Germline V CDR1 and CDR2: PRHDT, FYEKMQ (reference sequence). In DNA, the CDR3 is TGTGCCAGCAGCTTGGGGGGGAGCCGCTCCTACGAGCAGTACTTC. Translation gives CASSLGGSRSYEQYF. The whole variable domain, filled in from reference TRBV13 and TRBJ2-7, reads AAGVIQSPRHLIKEKRETATLKCYPIPRHDTVYWYQQGPGQDPQFLISFYEKMQSDKGSIPDRFSAQQFSDYHSELNMSSLELGDSALYFCASSLGGSRSYEQYFGPGTRLTVT.

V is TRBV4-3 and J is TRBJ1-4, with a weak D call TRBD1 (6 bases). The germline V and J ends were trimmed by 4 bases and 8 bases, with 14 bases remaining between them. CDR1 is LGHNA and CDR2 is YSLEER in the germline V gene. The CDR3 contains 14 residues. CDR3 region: CASSLRWGPEKLFF. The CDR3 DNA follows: TGCGCCAGCAGCCTAAGGTGGGGGCCCGAAAAACTGTTTTTT.

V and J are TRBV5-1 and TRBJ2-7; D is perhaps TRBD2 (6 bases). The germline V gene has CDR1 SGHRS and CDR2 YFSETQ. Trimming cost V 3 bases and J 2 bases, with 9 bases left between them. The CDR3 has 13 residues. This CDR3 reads CASSSEGPYEQYF. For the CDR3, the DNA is TGCGCCAGCAGCTCGGAGGGGCCCTACGAGCAGTACTTC.

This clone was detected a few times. In DNA, the CDR3 is TGCGCCAGCAGCCAAGACAGGGTGAACACTGAAGCTTTCTTT. It yields the protein CASSQDRVNTEAFF. The chain has TRBV4-3 and TRBJ1-1; tentatively, D is TRBD1 (5 bases). This CDR3 region has 14 residues. The V gene lost 0 bases and the J gene lost 0 bases, with 5 bases spanning the gap. CDR1 and CDR2 from the germline V gene are LGHNA and YSLEER.

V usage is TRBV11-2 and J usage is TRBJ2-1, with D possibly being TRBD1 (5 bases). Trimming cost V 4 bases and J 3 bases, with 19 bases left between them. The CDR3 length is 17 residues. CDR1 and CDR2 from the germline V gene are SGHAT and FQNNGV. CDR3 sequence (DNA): TGTGCCAGCAGCTCCCTTAGGGGTAAGGGATTCTACAATGAGCAGTTCTTC. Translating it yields CASSSLRGKGFYNEQFF. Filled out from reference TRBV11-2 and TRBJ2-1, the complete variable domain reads EAGVAQSPRYKIIEKRQSVAFWCNPISGHATLYWYQQILGQGPKLLIQFQNNGVVDDSQLPKDRFSAERLKGVDSTLKIQPAKLEDSAVYLCASSSLRGKGFYNEQFFGPGTRLTVL.

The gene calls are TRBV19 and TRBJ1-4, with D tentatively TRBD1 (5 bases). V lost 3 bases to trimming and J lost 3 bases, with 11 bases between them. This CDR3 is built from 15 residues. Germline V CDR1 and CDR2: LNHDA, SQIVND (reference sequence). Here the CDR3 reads CASSIQGAANEKLFF. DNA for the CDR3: TGTGCCAGTAGTATCCAGGGTGCGGCTAATGAAAAACTGTTTTTT.

This chain's CDR3 is CASEGGVWGKLFF. The CDR3 bases are TGTGCCAGCGAGGGAGGCGTCTGGGGAAAACTGTTTTTT. The chain joins TRBV27 to TRBJ1-4; D ambiguous. Germline CDR1 is MNHEY and CDR2 is SMNVEV (reference sequence). V lost 8 bases, J lost 10 bases, and 17 bases lay in between. CDR3 length equals 13 residues.

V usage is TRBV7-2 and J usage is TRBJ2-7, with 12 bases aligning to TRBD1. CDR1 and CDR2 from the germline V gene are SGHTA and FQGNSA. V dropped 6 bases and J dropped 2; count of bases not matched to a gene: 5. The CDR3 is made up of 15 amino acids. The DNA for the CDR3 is TGTGCCAGCAGACCCGGGACAGGGGGCACCTACGAGCAGTACTTC. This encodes CASRPGTGGTYEQYF.

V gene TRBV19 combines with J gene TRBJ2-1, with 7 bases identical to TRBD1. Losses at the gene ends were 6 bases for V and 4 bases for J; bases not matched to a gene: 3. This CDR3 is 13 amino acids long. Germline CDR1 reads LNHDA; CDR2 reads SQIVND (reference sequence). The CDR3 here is CASSSGQYNEQFF. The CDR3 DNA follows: TGTGCCAGTAGCTCGGGACAGTACAATGAGCAGTTCTTC. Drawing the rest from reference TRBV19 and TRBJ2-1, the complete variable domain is DGGITQSPKYLFRKEGQNVTLSCEQNLNHDAMYWYRQDPGQGLRLIYYSQIVNDFQKGDIAEGYSVSREKKESFPLTVTSAQKNPTAFYLCASSSGQYNEQFFGPGTRLTVL.

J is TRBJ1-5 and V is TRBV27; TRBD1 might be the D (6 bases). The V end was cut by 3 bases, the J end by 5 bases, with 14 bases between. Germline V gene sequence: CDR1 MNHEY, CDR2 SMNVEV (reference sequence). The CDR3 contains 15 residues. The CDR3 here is CASSFSTGRYQPQHF. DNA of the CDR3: TGTGCCAGCAGTTTTTCGACAGGCCGCTATCAGCCCCAGCATTTT.